The source of this T cell receptor beta chain is a study of vaccination and CD4 T cells after COVID-19. The Oncomine TCR Beta short-read assay sequenced DNA from cultured CD4+ T cells. TCRdb analysed the PCR reads with MiXCR anew, one entry per CDR3 protein. The data contain fewer than 25,000 distinct CDR3 sequences, about 42% of them singletons. Only a few counts were recorded for this clonotype. What it recognizes is unknown. Time point of the sample: late sampling 161 to 241 days after vaccination in a few convalescent patients. Treatment denoted: approximately 11-day PBMC culture with coronavirus spike peptide pools or control peptides (ViraFEST assay). The CDR3 contains 12 residues. The ends were cut back, 3 bases at V and 5 bases at J, with 10 bases in the middle. Per the germline V gene, CDR1 is DFQATT and CDR2 is SNEGSKA (reference sequence).

Sample: CD4+ T cells from blood, cultured in vitro, taken about 7 months after SARS-CoV-2 vaccination. The clonotype originates from a human donor who had recovered from COVID-19. The chain employs TRBV20-1 and TRBJ2-5; the D is unclear. The CDR3 DNA sequence: TGCAGTGCTAGCCCTCGACTGGAGACCCAGTACTTC. Amino acid sequence: CSASPRLETQYF.